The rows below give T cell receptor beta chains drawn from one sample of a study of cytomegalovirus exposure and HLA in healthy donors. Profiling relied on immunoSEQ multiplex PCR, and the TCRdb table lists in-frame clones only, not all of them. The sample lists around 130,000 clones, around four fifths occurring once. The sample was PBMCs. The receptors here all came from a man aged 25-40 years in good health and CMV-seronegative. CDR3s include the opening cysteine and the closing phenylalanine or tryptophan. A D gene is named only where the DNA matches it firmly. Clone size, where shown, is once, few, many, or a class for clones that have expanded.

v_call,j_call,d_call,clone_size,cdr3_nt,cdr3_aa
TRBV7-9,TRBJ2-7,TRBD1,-,TGTGCCAGCAGCTTACAGGGGGACTCCTACGAGCAGTACTTC,CASSLQGDSYEQYF
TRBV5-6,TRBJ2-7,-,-,TGTGCCAGCAGCCCGATCCGACAGGTCCCCTACGAGCAGTACTTC,CASSPIRQVPYEQYF
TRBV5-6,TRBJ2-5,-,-,TGTGCCAGCAGCTCAAACAGGGAAGAGCAGTACTTC,CASSSNREEQYF
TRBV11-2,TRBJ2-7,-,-,TGTGCCAGCAGCTTAACGGTTAACGAGCAGTACTTC,CASSLTVNEQYF
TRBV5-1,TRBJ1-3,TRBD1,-,TGCGCCAGCAGCTTGGGCAGGGACAGCACCATATATTTT,CASSLGRDSTIYF
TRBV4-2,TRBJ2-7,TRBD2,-,TGTGCCAGCAGCCAGGGGCCCCTCGGGACTAGCGGTTCCTACGAGCAGTACTTC,CASSQGPLGTSGSYEQYF
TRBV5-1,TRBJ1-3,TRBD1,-,TGCGCCAGCAGCTTGGGACAGGGAGGAAACACCATATATTTT,CASSLGQGGNTIYF
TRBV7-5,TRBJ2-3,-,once,TGTGCCAGAACCCCAGTGTCCAGGGGAAGCACAGATACGCAGTATTTT,CARTPVSRGSTDTQYF
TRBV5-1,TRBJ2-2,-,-,TGCGCCAGCAGCTTGGGAACACATACCACCGGGGAGCTGTTTTTT,CASSLGTHTTGELFF
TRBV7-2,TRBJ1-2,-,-,TGTGCCAGCAGGTCTATACCGGGGGGCACTAACTATGGCTACACCTTC,CASRSIPGGTNYGYTF
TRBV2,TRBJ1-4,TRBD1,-,TGTGCCAGCAGTGACCAGGGGGACACAACTAATGAAAAACTGTTTTTT,CASSDQGDTTNEKLFF
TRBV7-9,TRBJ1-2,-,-,TGTGCCAGCAGCCCTTTCGGGGGCTACACCTTC,CASSPFGGYTF
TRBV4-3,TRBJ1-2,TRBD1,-,TGCGCCAGCAGCCAAGATCAGAGGACAGGTGGTGGCTACACCTTC,CASSQDQRTGGGYTF
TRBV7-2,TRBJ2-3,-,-,TGTGCCAGCAGCTTAGGTGGGGCCCGGGATACGCAGTATTTT,CASSLGGARDTQYF
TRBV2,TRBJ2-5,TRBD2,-,TGTGCCAGCAGTGAGCGGGGGGGCCGGGAGACCCAGTACTTC,CASSERGGRETQYF
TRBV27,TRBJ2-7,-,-,TGTGCCAGCAGTCCACGGCAGGGTAACTACGAGCAGTACTTC,CASSPRQGNYEQYF
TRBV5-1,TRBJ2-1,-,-,TGCGCCAGCAGCTTCCCGTCGGGTGAGCAGTTCTTC,CASSFPSGEQFF
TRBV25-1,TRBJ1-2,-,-,TGTGCCAGCAGTGACCCTAAAGGGGGTAAGCGTGGCTACACCTTC,CASSDPKGGKRGYTF
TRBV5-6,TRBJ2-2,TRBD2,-,TGTGCCAGCAGCAGAGGACTAGCGGGAGGGCCTGGCGGGGAGCTGTTTTTT,CASSRGLAGGPGGELFF
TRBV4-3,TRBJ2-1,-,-,TGCGCCAGCAGCCAAGACAGGACACTATACAATGAGCAGTTCTTC,CASSQDRTLYNEQFF
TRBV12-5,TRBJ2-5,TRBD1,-,TGTGCTAGTGGGCCCGGGACAGGGGCTCCAGAAGAGACCCAGTACTTC,CASGPGTGAPEETQYF
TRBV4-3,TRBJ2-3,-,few,TGCGCCAGCAGCCAAGAACTCTCAGATACGCAGTATTTT,CASSQELSDTQYF
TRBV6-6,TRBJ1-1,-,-,TGTGCCAGCAGTCGACGGACACTTGAAGCTTTCTTT,CASSRRTLEAFF
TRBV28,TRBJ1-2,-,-,TGTGCCAGCAGTCGAGGGGGGGTGGGATCCGTGGGCTACACCTTC,CASSRGGVGSVGYTF
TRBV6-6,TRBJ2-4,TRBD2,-,TGTGCCAGCAGTTACCTCACAACTCGGGGGGAGAACATTCAGTACTTC,CASSYLTTRGENIQYF
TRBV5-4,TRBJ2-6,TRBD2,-,TGTGCCAGCAGCAGAATAGCGGGAGGTTCTGGGGCCAACGTCCTGACTTTC,CASSRIAGGSGANVLTF
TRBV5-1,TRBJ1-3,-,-,TGCGCCAGCACGGACTCCCTCTCTGGAAACACCATATATTTT,CASTDSLSGNTIYF
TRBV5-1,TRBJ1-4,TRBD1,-,TGCGCCAGCAGCTCGACCGGGACAGGGGATGAAAAACTGTTTTTT,CASSSTGTGDEKLFF
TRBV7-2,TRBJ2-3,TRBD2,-,TGTGCCAGCAGCCCTAGCGGGGGGGCCGCAGATACGCAGTATTTT,CASSPSGGAADTQYF
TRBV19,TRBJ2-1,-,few,TGTGCCAGTAGCCCCGGGGGCTCCTACAATGAGCAGTTCTTC,CASSPGGSYNEQFF
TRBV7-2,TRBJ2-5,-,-,TGTGCCAGCTCGCGCGCGGGGCCACAAGAGACCCAGTACTTC,CASSRAGPQETQYF
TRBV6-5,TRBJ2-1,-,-,TGTGCCAGCAGTTACTCGACCGGGACTCCTCCTAATGAGCAGTTCTTC,CASSYSTGTPPNEQFF
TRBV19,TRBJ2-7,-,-,TGTGCCAGTAGCCTACCTGCGGCAGGGTCCTACGAGCAGTACTTC,CASSLPAAGSYEQYF